This T cell receptor (beta chain) was identified in a study of blood T cell repertoires in COVID-19. Study-wide background: The United States, Italy and Spain supplied acute and convalescent COVID-19 samples. PBMCs, B-cell-depleted T cells, or T cells were the source of the cDNA or gDNA that made up the material.

CDR3 size: 15 residues. The germline V gene has CDR1 KGHSH and CDR2 LQKENI. J was trimmed by 7 bases and V by 5 bases; bases with no gene match: 8. In the authors' methods: By means of reference gene primer amplification, nucleated cell counts were estimated. The repertoire was sequenced with immunoSEQ multiplex PCR; TCRdb's copy has only in-frame clones and lacks some. V and J calls and clone size come straight from that table; D and trimming were deduced from the DNA. The sample holds 200,000 or so clones, under 85% seen once. This clone was detected a few times. The sequencing input was peripheral blood. This chain connects TRBV18 to TRBJ1-6; 7 bases align to TRBD1. This receptor was taken from a woman aged 40 to 50 with acute or convalescent COVID-19. The CDR3 loop is CASSGTGDRNSPLHF. CDR3 coding DNA: TGTGCCAGCTCAGGAACAGGGGACAGAAATTCACCCCTCCACTTT.